The 27 T cell receptor beta chains below all came from one sample that was sequenced in a study of control samples from healthy donors and cancer patients. Sequencing used immunoSEQ multiplex PCR; TCRdb keeps in-frame clones, though not all of them. The table records 95,000 to 130,000 clones, roughly 91% of them present only once. The sample taken for sequencing was blood. The origin of the receptors is an older woman in good health.

V usage is TRBV5-1 and J usage is TRBJ2-7; the D gene is possibly TRBD2 (7 bases). V dropped 0 bases and J dropped 6 bases, with 10 bases sitting between them. CDR3 size: 13 residues. The germline V gene has CDR1 SGHRS and CDR2 YFSETQ. In nucleotides, the CDR3 is TGCGCCAGCAGCTTGGCGGGGGGCCGCGAGCAGTACTTC. Translating gives CASSLAGGREQYF. The full variable domain, in which reference TRBV5-1 and TRBJ2-7 provide the parts outside the CDR3, is KAGVTQTPRYLIKTRGQQVTLSCSPISGHRSVSWYQQTPGQGLQFLFEYFSETQRNKGNFPGRFSGRQFSNSRSEMNVSTLELGDSALYLCASSLAGGREQYFGPGTRLTVT.

The chain joins TRBV9 to TRBJ2-3; 14 nucleotides agree with TRBD2. The CDR3 sequence is 20 residues long. The V segment lost 2 bases and the J segment 1 base; nucleotides outside the gene matches: 12. CDR1 SGDLS and CDR2 YYNGEE come from the germline V gene. DNA for the CDR3: TGTGCCAGCAGCGTCATCCCGGGACTAGCGGGGGTATGGGGCACAGATACGCAGTATTTT. As protein: CASSVIPGLAGVWGTDTQYF.

This chain links TRBV4-1 with TRBJ1-2, with 7 bases identical to TRBD1. The ends lost 2 bases at V and 4 bases at J; junction bases unmatched: 7. Germline V gene data show CDR1 as MGHRA and CDR2 as YSYEKL. CDR3 length: 15 amino acids. CDR3 loop: CASSQTGARGYGYTF. Here the CDR3 DNA reads TGCGCCAGCAGCCAAACAGGGGCTCGAGGCTATGGCTACACCTTC.

J is TRBJ2-7 and V is TRBV27, with D unresolved. V was trimmed by 3 bases and J by 0 bases, leaving 9 bases between them. The germline CDR1 and CDR2 sequences are MNHEY and SMNVEV (reference sequence). The CDR3 loop spans 14 amino acids. CDR3 in amino acids: CASSFRSYSYEQYF. The DNA of the CDR3 is TGTGCCAGCAGTTTCAGGAGCTACTCCTACGAGCAGTACTTC.

Only one count was recorded for this clone. The V and J genes are TRBV7-9 and TRBJ2-1; 11 bases match TRBD2. V gave up 1 base and J gave up 12 bases; unmatched junction bases: 8. Per germline, CDR1 SEHNR and CDR2 FQNEAQ (reference sequence). This CDR3 is 15 amino acids long. This chain's CDR3 is CASSLEGLAGGRQFF. The CDR3 coding sequence is TGTGCCAGCAGCTTAGAGGGCCTAGCGGGGGGTAGGCAGTTCTTC.

The V gene is TRBV5-1, the J gene TRBJ2-3, with TRBD1 matching 7 bases. Unmatched junction bases numbered 2, after V lost 4 bases and J lost 0 bases. CDR1 is SGHRS and CDR2 is YFSETQ in the germline V gene. The CDR3 totals 14 residues. The DNA for the CDR3 is TGCGCCAGCAGCACAGGGGCTAGCACAGATACGCAGTATTTT. Residues: CASSTGASTDTQYF.

V and J are TRBV21-1 and TRBJ2-6; TRBD1 is the table's D call and was not checked against the DNA. TRBV21-1 is tagged as a pseudogene. This CDR3 has 20 amino acids. The CDR3 DNA sequence: TGTGCCAGCAGCAAGTCGTTGGACAGGGGAAGATTATCTGGGGCCAACGTCCTGACTTTC. As protein: CASSKSLDRGRLSGANVLTF.

The chain uses TRBV6-5 and TRBJ1-1; D is unresolved. Germline V gene lookup returns CDR1 MNHEY and CDR2 SVGAGI. The CDR3 is 14 residues long. The V gene lost 2 bases and the J gene lost 1 base, with 8 bases spanning the gap. The CDR3 coding sequence is TGTGCCAGCAGTTACGGGTTTGGGAACACTGAAGCTTTCTTT. Translating it yields CASSYGFGNTEAFF.

This sequence joins TRBV14 and TRBJ2-5; 9 nucleotides align to TRBD2. V shed 1 base and J 0 bases; nucleotides not matched to a gene: 12. From germline, CDR1 is SGHDN and CDR2 FVKESK. This CDR3 has 19 residues. The CDR3: CASSQGVLAGSRYQETQYF. The CDR3 region has the DNA TGTGCCAGCAGCCAAGGTGTGCTAGCGGGGTCTAGGTACCAAGAGACCCAGTACTTC.

The V gene is TRBV21-1, the J gene TRBJ2-7; the D call of TRBD1 is as the table states it, not checked on the DNA. TRBV21-1 is a pseudogene segment. The CDR3 covers 17 residues. The CDR3 loop is CASSKVRDRGLSYEQYF. The DNA for the CDR3 is TGTGCCAGCAGCAAAGTGAGGGACAGGGGCCTCTCCTACGAGCAGTACTTC.

The J gene is TRBJ2-7, the V gene TRBV13; the D gene could be TRBD1 or TRBD2 (6 bases each). This CDR3 is built from 18 residues. Trimming took off 7 bases at V and 4 bases at J, with 29 bases between the two ends. The germline V gene has CDR1 PRHDT and CDR2 FYEKMQ (reference sequence). The CDR3 DNA follows: TGTGCCAGCACCCACGGACGCAAGGGGGTCGGGAGATTGTACGAGCAGTACTTC. It codes for CASTHGRKGVGRLYEQYF.

The gene calls are TRBV15 and TRBJ2-1; D gene unclear. The CDR3 covers 15 residues. The V gene's germline CDR1 is LNHNV and CDR2 YYDKDF (reference sequence). V was clipped by 3 bases and J by 4 bases, with 13 bases between them. Written as DNA, the CDR3 is TGTGCCACCAGCAGGGAGTTCGGAACATACAATGAGCAGTTCTTC. Protein sequence: CATSREFGTYNEQFF.

The chain has TRBV9 and TRBJ1-1, with D perhaps matching TRBD1 (5 bases). The CDR3 runs to 15 residues. The germline gives CDR1 SGDLS, CDR2 YYNGEE. The V gene lost 0 bases and the J gene lost 1 base, with 10 bases spanning the gap. The CDR3 loop is CASSVAPGGNTEAFF. The CDR3 DNA follows: TGTGCCAGCAGCGTAGCCCCGGGGGGGAACACTGAAGCTTTCTTT. Full variable domain (rest looked up from reference TRBV9 and TRBJ1-1): DSGVTQTPKHLITATGQRVTLRCSPRSGDLSVYWYQQSLDQGLQFLIQYYNGEERAKGNILERFSAQQFPDLHSELNLSSLELGDSALYFCASSVAPGGNTEAFFGQGTRLTVV.

The genes are TRBV14 and TRBJ2-5; the D call may be TRBD1 or TRBD2 (5 bases each). CDR3 length: 14 residues. The V gene lost 4 bases and the J gene lost 4 bases, with 13 bases spanning the gap. Germline V gene data show CDR1 as SGHDN and CDR2 as FVKESK. CDR3 region: CASSLGANVETQYF. CDR3 in DNA: TGTGCCAGCAGCCTCGGGGCGAACGTAGAGACCCAGTACTTC.

CDR3 bases: TGTGCCAGCAGCTTCCCAGGGACCGGAGCTTTCTTT. Translated: CASSFPGTGAFF. This chain connects TRBV5-4 to TRBJ1-1; D might be TRBD1 (5 bases). Trimming took off 2 bases at V and 10 bases at J, with 12 bases between the two ends. Germline CDR1 is SGHNT and CDR2 is YYREEE (reference sequence). This CDR3 has 12 amino acids.

The rearrangement uses TRBV6-5 and TRBJ1-2, with D uncertain. Germline loops: CDR1 MNHEY, CDR2 SVGAGI. The CDR3 length is 15 residues. Trimming left V 0 bases short and J 8 bases short, with 16 bases between. The DNA for the CDR3 is TGTGCCAGCAGTTACTCGTTTCAGGCTGGTGGGGGCTACACCTTC. Translation gives CASSYSFQAGGGYTF.

V is TRBV29-1 and J is TRBJ1-2; no firm D call. This CDR3 comprises 13 residues. The V gene lost 2 bases and the J gene lost 4 bases, with 11 bases spanning the gap. Germline CDR1 reads SQVTM; CDR2 reads ANQGSEA. In nucleotides, the CDR3 is TGCAGCGTTGAATCTATGAAGTCCTATGGCTACACCTTC. Amino acids: CSVESMKSYGYTF.

This chain uses TRBV2 with TRBJ2-4; 13 bases map to TRBD2. The CDR3 spans 16 residues. V lost 8 bases, J lost 1 base, and 5 bases stayed unmatched. Germline CDR1 and CDR2: SNHLY and FYNNEI. This CDR3 reads CASGWTSGGAKNIQYF. DNA of the CDR3: TGTGCCAGCGGATGGACTAGCGGGGGTGCCAAAAACATTCAGTACTTC.

This chain joins TRBV3-1 (or the pseudogene TRBV3-2) and TRBJ2-1, with a tentative D call TRBD1 (5 bases). V lost 4 bases, J lost 5 bases, and 12 bases lay in between. The CDR3 is made up of 14 amino acids. From germline, CDR1 is LGHDT and CDR2 YNNKEL (reference sequence). This chain's CDR3 is CASSLRQGNNEQFF. DNA of the CDR3: TGTGCCAGCAGCCTCCGCCAGGGAAACAATGAGCAGTTCTTC.

V and J are TRBV4-2 and TRBJ2-3; 9 nucleotides match TRBD2. The CDR3 covers 17 residues. With V trimmed by 0 bases and J by 5 bases, 9 bases remained unmatched. Germline CDR1 is LGHNA and CDR2 is YNFKEQ. CDR3 nucleotides: TGTGCCAGCAGCCAAGATTCGGCGGGGGGGCCGATAGATACGCAGTATTTT. It is translated as CASSQDSAGGPIDTQYF.

The genes are TRBV2 and TRBJ1-2; D possibly corresponds to TRBD1 (5 bases). CDR1 SNHLY and CDR2 FYNNEI come from the germline V gene. The length of the CDR3 is 14 residues. The V gene lost 3 bases and the J gene lost 4 bases, with 12 bases spanning the gap. The CDR3 DNA is TGTGCCAGCAGTGAGGGCAGGGAGGGCTATGGCTACACCTTC. Its protein is CASSEGREGYGYTF.

This chain connects TRBV25-1 to TRBJ1-6; no firm D call. The V and J ends lost 1 base and 0 bases respectively, with 7 bases between them. From germline, CDR1 is MGHDK and CDR2 SYGVNS. The CDR3 contains 16 residues. The CDR3: CASSEFESSYNSPLHF. DNA for the CDR3: TGTGCCAGCAGTGAATTTGAGAGCTCCTATAATTCACCCCTCCACTTT.

This clone was counted between two and nine times. The chain couples TRBV7-6 to TRBJ2-3; D not certain. The CDR3 has 19 amino acids. Germline-derived CDR1 and CDR2 are SGHVS and FNYEAQ. Trimming took 5 bases from V and 1 from J, leaving 25 bases between them. Here the CDR3 DNA reads TGTGCCAGCAGCCTGAACCCAATTTTGATTACCAGTGGCACAGATACGCAGTATTTT. Protein: CASSLNPILITSGTDTQYF. The whole variable domain, remainder taken from reference TRBV7-6 and TRBJ2-3, is GAGVSQSPRYKVTKRGQDVALRCDPISGHVSLYWYRQALGQGPEFLTYFNYEAQQDKSGLPNDRFSAERPEGSISTLTIQRTEQRDSAMYRCASSLNPILITSGTDTQYFGPGTRLTVL.

A remark on this clone: Sequence at one end of the junction differs from germline and may be a read error. The chain carries TRBV7-2 and TRBJ1-2; TRBD1 agrees at 10 bases. Germline CDR1 reads SGHTA; CDR2 reads FQGNSA. The CDR3 is 16 amino acids. The CDR3 loop reads CASSPRDRGFLYGHTF. CDR3 DNA sequence: TGTGCCAGCAGCCCCAGGGACAGGGGATTCCTCTATGGCCACACCTTC.

The V gene is TRBV7-2, the J gene TRBJ1-5; 10 nucleotides agree with TRBD1. In germline, CDR1 is SGHTA, CDR2 FQGNSA. V lost 5 bases to trimming and J lost 9 bases; unmatched junction nucleotides: 13. The CDR3 has 16 residues. The CDR3 protein is CASSRAGTGDYRPQHF. CDR3 DNA: TGTGCCAGCAGCAGGGCCGGGACAGGGGATTACCGGCCCCAGCATTTT.

The V call is TRBV11-2, the J call TRBJ2-3; TRBD1 matches at 8 bases. The length of the CDR3 is 14 residues. The junction had 2 bases not matched to a gene; V was cut back by 3 bases and J by 3 bases. CDR1 and CDR2 (germline): SGHAT, FQNNGV. In DNA, the CDR3 is TGTGCCAGCAGCTTCGACAGGGGTACAGATACGCAGTATTTT. It specifies CASSFDRGTDTQYF.

The V gene is TRBV7-3, the J gene TRBJ1-1, with TRBD1 identical over 10 bases. This CDR3 comprises 14 residues. CDR1 is SGHTA and CDR2 is FQGTGA in the germline V gene. V trimming: 4 bases; J trimming: 5 bases; junction bases outside the gene matches: 4. CDR3 in DNA: TGTGCCAGCAGCTGGACAGGGGGAGGAACTGAAGCTTTCTTT. Its protein product is CASSWTGGGTEAFF.